These T cell receptor beta chains were read from a single sample in a study of T-cell reconstitution after alpha-beta-depleted transplantation in children. TCRdb reanalysed the PCR reads using MiXCR and keeps one entry per CDR3 protein. The sample includes hundreds of thousands of distinct CDR3 sequences, more than 9% of them seen just once. The sequencing here drew on PBMCs from the stem cell graft donor, taken from the stem cell graft. The receptors here all came from a human donor who donated a stem cell graft to a child with SCID. Each CDR3 is given with its conserved first and last residue. The D gene is left open where the match is weak. The size field is filled for only some rows; it gives once, few, many or a size class.

J,size,V,D,DNA,CDR3
TRBJ2-5,.,TRBV7-3,.,TGTGCCAGCAGCTTAGATGCGTCGCAAGAGACCCAGTACTTC,CASSLDASQETQYF
TRBJ1-1,once,TRBV5-6,.,TGTGCCAGCAGGCACTCGGGGGTTGACACTGAAGCTTTCTTT,CASRHSGVDTEAFF
TRBJ2-5,.,TRBV7-9,.,TGTGCCAGCAGCTTAATGGCTGTCGGTCAAGAGACCCAGTACTTC,CASSLMAVGQETQYF
TRBJ2-7,.,TRBV2,.,TGTGCCAGCAGCTACCTCCCCGGGACAGCGGGCTACGAGCAGTACTTC,CASSYLPGTAGYEQYF
TRBJ2-1,.,TRBV20-1,TRBD1,TGCAGTCCTATGGCGACAGGGGGGTCGTTAAATGAGCAGTTCTTC,CSPMATGGSLNEQFF
TRBJ2-7,.,TRBV18,.,TGTGCCAGCTCACCGGACATCTACGAGCAGTACTTC,CASSPDIYEQYF
TRBJ2-1,.,TRBV12-3/TRBV12-4,.,TGTGCCAGCAGTCCGTCGGGGACCAAGGAGAATGAGCAGTTCTTC,CASSPSGTKENEQFF
TRBJ1-2,.,TRBV6-2/TRBV6-3,.,TGTGCCAGCACTCCAAACGGCTATGGCTACACCTTC,CASTPNGYGYTF
TRBJ2-7,few,TRBV9,.,TGTGCCAGCAGCCCATTCTGGGGAAACTACGAGCAGTACTTC,CASSPFWGNYEQYF
TRBJ2-6,few,TRBV9,TRBD1,TGTGCCAGCAGCGCGGGACAGGGGTTCCGCTCTGGGGCCAACGTCCTGACTTTC,CASSAGQGFRSGANVLTF
TRBJ1-2,few,TRBV7-9,.,TGTGCCAGCAGCCGAGGTTCTGACTATGGCTACACCTTC,CASSRGSDYGYTF
TRBJ2-2,few,TRBV7-2,.,TGTGCCAGCAGCTATCGACTAGGGGGCACCGGGGAGCTGTTTTTT,CASSYRLGGTGELFF
TRBJ1-3,.,TRBV12-3/TRBV12-4,TRBD1,TGTGCCAGCAGAGCAGACAGGGTTTTTGGAAACACCATATATTTT,CASRADRVFGNTIYF
TRBJ2-1,few,TRBV12-3/TRBV12-4,.,TGTGCCAGCAATCCCGACAGCTACAATGAGCAGTTCTTC,CASNPDSYNEQFF
TRBJ1-1,.,TRBV6-5,.,TGTGCCAGCAGTTACGGGGGAGGCACTGAAGCTTTCTTT,CASSYGGGTEAFF
TRBJ2-1,.,TRBV2,.,TGTGCCAGCAGGGATCACAGAGCTAACTACAATGAGCAGTTCTTC,CASRDHRANYNEQFF
TRBJ2-1,.,TRBV5-6,TRBD1,TGTGCCAGCAGCTTGACCGGGACAGGAGATGAGCAGTTCTTC,CASSLTGTGDEQFF
TRBJ1-6,few,TRBV12-3/TRBV12-4,TRBD1,TGTGCCAGCAGATTCGAGACAGGGGCGGGCTATAATTCACCCCTCCACTTT,CASRFETGAGYNSPLHF
TRBJ2-3,.,TRBV27,TRBD1,TGTGCCAGCAGTTCGGGTTGGGACAGGGCCACGCAGTATTTT,CASSSGWDRATQYF
TRBJ1-2,.,TRBV4-1,.,TGCGCCAGCAGCCAAGAGGGAGAATCCTATGGCTACACCTTC,CASSQEGESYGYTF
TRBJ2-5,few,TRBV5-1,TRBD2,TGCGCCAGCAGCTTAGATCCGGGACTAGGATTAAGAGATACCCAGTACTTC,CASSLDPGLGLRDTQYF
TRBJ2-6,few,TRBV10-3,.,TGTGCCATCAGTGCTGGGGCCAACGTCCTGACTTTC,CAISAGANVLTF
TRBJ2-7,.,TRBV7-8,.,TGTGCCAGCAGCTTAGGTGTTGCGGATGGATCTCCTAGCTACGAGCAGTACTTC,CASSLGVADGSPSYEQYF
TRBJ2-5,.,TRBV12-3/TRBV12-4,.,TGTGCCAGCAGACACCAGGGACGAATCCAAGAGACCCAGTACTTC,CASRHQGRIQETQYF
TRBJ1-5,many,TRBV6-1,.,TGTGCCAGCAGTGAAGTCCCGACCTCCCAAAATCAGCCCCAGCATTTT,CASSEVPTSQNQPQHF
TRBJ1-1,many,TRBV6-1,.,TGTGCCAGCAGTGAAGAGAGGAACACTGAAGCTTTCTTT,CASSEERNTEAFF
TRBJ2-3,many,TRBV6-1,.,TGTGCCAGCAGCCCGACTAGGGGCACAGATACGCAGTATTTT,CASSPTRGTDTQYF
TRBJ2-2,few,TRBV5-1,TRBD2,TGCGCCAGCAACGAAAGGGGACTAGCGGTGATGAACACCGGGGAGCTGTTTTTT,CASNERGLAVMNTGELFF
TRBJ1-4,.,TRBV5-1,TRBD1,TGCGCCAGCAGCTTGTCGGACAGGGGGCTATCTAATGAAAAACTGTTTTTT,CASSLSDRGLSNEKLFF